This TCR beta chain emerged from a study of beta chain features in type 1 diabetes. Study details: The study examined about 110,000,000 sorted cells across all samples.

This CDR3 comprises 17 residues. Trimming took 4 bases from V and 1 from J; bases not matched to a gene: 7. Germline values: CDR1 MGHRA, CDR2 YSYEKL. With regard to this clone: Antigen specificity is unknown.

Isolated RNA was reverse transcribed in full, so expressed TCRB transcripts were sequenced. Clones were sequenced by immunoSEQ multiplex PCR, and TCRdb holds only the in-frame ones, with some missing. The table shows 600,000 to 700,000 clones, with around 12% occurring only once. Study findings and constraints: Sequencing used cDNA, and cells with high TCR expression could therefore be over-represented. Shorter TCRB CDR3s, moderately but significantly so, were found in Type 1 diabetes patients in all four CD4+ subsets. VDJ junctions sequenced from type 1 diabetes patients showed fewer insertions and more deletions.

V usage is TRBV4-1 and J usage is TRBJ1-1; TRBD1 matches 12 bases. This sequence originates from a man aged 30 to 39 with type 1 diabetes. The sequencing sample was made of naive CD4+ T cells from blood. The CDR3 coding sequence is TGCGCCAGCAGCCCGGGACAGGGGGCTACTCGGAACACTGAAGCTTTCTTT. It encodes CASSPGQGATRNTEAFF.